The source of this T cell receptor (gamma chain) is a study of gamma delta lymphoproliferative disorders and STAT genes. Points from the study as a whole: In whole-repertoire clustering, gamma separated patients from controls, unlike delta.

From germline, CDR1 is GITISATS and CDR2 ISYDGTV (reference sequence). The length of the CDR3 is 19 residues. Trimming cost V 2 bases and J 0 bases; bases outside gene matches: 19. TCRdb processed the multiplex PCR reads again with the CATT caller. This sample has 650 to 950 gamma-chain clones, with roughly 30% found just once. This clone counts as medium-sized. Its antigen remains unknown. The receptor sequences were amplified from genomic DNA of peripheral blood mononuclear cells. The source of this sequence is a human donor in good health. The sequenced material came from blood. This chain uses TRGV9 with TRGJ1 or TRGJ2. The J gene, missing from TCRdb, was assigned here through DNA to germline matching. The CDR3 spells CALWEGDGESRWNYYKKLF. DNA of the CDR3: TGTGCCTTGTGGGAGGGGGATGGGGAATCCCGTTGGAATTATTATAAGAAACTCTTT.